The rows below give T cell receptor beta chains drawn from one sample of a study of T-cell reconstitution after alpha-beta-depleted transplantation in children. TCRdb used MiXCR to reprocess the PCR reads, holding one entry per CDR3 protein. This sample has a few hundred thousand distinct CDR3 sequences, with over 40% found just once. This specimen was PBMCs, taken before TCRalphabeta/CD19-depleted stem cell transplant. Every receptor here comes from a girl under 10 years old with aplastic anemia, due to receive a stem cell transplant. Both conserved end residues are part of each CDR3. The order of the fields is V gene, J gene, clone size, D gene, CDR3 DNA, CDR3 protein. The D gene is left open where the match is weak. Where a row states a size, it is once, few, many or the class of an expanded clone; other rows omit it.

TRBV7-9	TRBJ2-3	few	TRBD1	TGTGCCAGTCAGGGGGCTGCAGATACGCAGTATTTT	CASQGAADTQYF
TRBV28	TRBJ2-7	NA	NA	TGTGCCAGCAGTTCACCGGCGGGAAACGAGCAGTACTTC	CASSSPAGNEQYF
TRBV29-1	TRBJ2-3	many	NA	TGCAGCGTTGAAGATGATAGGTTCAGGATGTATACGCAGTATTTT	CSVEDDRFRMYTQYF
TRBV20-1	TRBJ2-2	NA	TRBD1	TGCAGTGCTTCCGACAGGGGTGACACCGGGGAGCTGTTTTTT	CSASDRGDTGELFF
TRBV28	TRBJ2-7	NA	TRBD1	TGTGCCAGCAGTTTGCATTTACGGGACAGGGGCCGCGAGCAGTACTTC	CASSLHLRDRGREQYF
TRBV7-2	TRBJ1-5	few	TRBD1	TGTGCCAGCAGCTCAAAACAGGGGAATCAGCCCCAGCATTTT	CASSSKQGNQPQHF
TRBV20-1	TRBJ1-5	NA	TRBD1	TGCAGTGCCCGGACAGGGAGAAATCGGCCCCAGCATTTT	CSARTGRNRPQHF
TRBV12-3/TRBV12-4	TRBJ1-1	many	NA	TGTGCCAGCATGGAGTCTGGGAACACTGAAGCTTTCTTT	CASMESGNTEAFF
TRBV12-3/TRBV12-4	TRBJ2-7	NA	TRBD1	TGTGCCAGCAGTCTAGGGACAGGGGGGCCCCTGGAGCAGTACTTC	CASSLGTGGPLEQYF
TRBV18	TRBJ2-5	NA	NA	TGTGCCAGCTCACCACCGAGTTCAAGGTTAACGCAAGAGACCCAGTACTTC	CASSPPSSRLTQETQYF
TRBV20-1	TRBJ2-5	NA	TRBD2	TGCAGAAAAAAGTGGACTAGTCCGCAAGAGACCCAGTACTTC	CRKKWTSPQETQYF